The 19 T cell receptor beta chains given below trace back to one sample, sequenced in a study of beta chain features in type 1 diabetes. These TCRs are of unknown antigen specificity. Points from the study as a whole: Shorter TCRB CDR3s, moderately but significantly so, marked every one of the four CD4+ subsets in Type 1 diabetes patients.

Since all of the isolated RNA was reverse transcribed, expressed TCRB transcripts were what got sequenced. Assay: immunoSEQ multiplex PCR; the TCRdb copy retains only in-frame clones and omits some. Of 200,000 to 300,000 clones in the sample, about a fifth were seen once. Material: naive CD4+ T cells from blood. These receptors were taken from a woman aged 40 to 50 with type 1 diabetes.

Notes on this clone: The sample holds other DNA sequences that translate to the same CDR3. This sequence joins TRBV6-5 and TRBJ2-7, with TRBD1 matching over 7 bases. Germline lookup yields CDR1 MNHEY and CDR2 SVGAGI. The CDR3 has 14 amino acids. The J segment lost 0 bases and the V segment lost 2 bases, leaving 1 base of the junction unmatched. CDR3 sequence reads: CASSYRTGSYEQYF. The CDR3 coding sequence is TGTGCCAGCAGTTACCGGACAGGCTCCTACGAGCAGTACTTC.

The rearrangement links TRBV9 to TRBJ2-6; unclear D gene. The CDR3 sequence is 15 residues long. Per germline, CDR1 SGDLS and CDR2 YYNGEE. Trimming took 3 bases from V and 2 from J, leaving 9 bases between them. The CDR3 DNA is TGTGCCAGCAGCGCAACAGTGCCTGGGGCCAACGTCCTGACTTTC. Translating gives CASSATVPGANVLTF.

This clone was seen a few times. This chain joins TRBV28 and TRBJ1-1; tentative D call: TRBD1 (6 bases). In germline, CDR1 is MDHEN, CDR2 SYDVKM. The CDR3 loop spans 16 amino acids. Trimming stripped 5 bases from V and 0 bases from J, with 16 bases between. CDR3 in amino acids: CASSPPRGAMNTEAFF. CDR3 bases: TGTGCCAGCAGTCCCCCCAGGGGAGCGATGAACACTGAAGCTTTCTTT.

This clone was detected a few times. The chain recombines TRBV29-1 with TRBJ1-5, with D possibly being TRBD1 (5 bases). Germline V gene data show CDR1 as SQVTM and CDR2 as ANQGSEA. The CDR3 covers 13 residues. V lost 3 bases, J lost 7 bases, and 13 bases lay in between. For the CDR3, the DNA is TGCAGCGTTGAGTATAGCGGGGGGCAGCCCCAGCATTTT. Its protein product is CSVEYSGGQPQHF. Combining the CDR3 with reference TRBV29-1 and TRBJ1-5 gives the whole variable domain SAVISQKPSRDICQRGTSLTIQCQVDSQVTMMFWYRQQPGQSLTLIATANQGSEATYESGFVIDKFPISRPNLTFSTLTVSNMSPEDSSIYLCSVEYSGGQPQHFGDGTRLSIL.

The chain carries TRBV5-1 and TRBJ2-1, with TRBD1 identical over 7 bases. Germline CDR1 reads SGHRS; CDR2 reads YFSETQ. The CDR3 is 13 amino acids. J gave up 10 bases and V 5 bases, and 9 bases lay outside the gene matches. The CDR3 spells CASSIGQVEEQFF. Written as DNA, the CDR3 is TGCGCCAGCAGTATCGGACAGGTTGAGGAGCAGTTCTTC.

The table lists this clone with a few counts. V and J are TRBV29-1 and TRBJ2-7; D is undetermined. The CDR3 totals 12 residues. Looked up from germline, CDR1 is SQVTM and CDR2 is ANQGSEA. Trimming shortened V by 1 base and J by 2 bases, and 6 bases separated the two germline ends. In nucleotides, the CDR3 is TGCAGCGTTGAAGTTAGCACCTACGAGCAGTACTTC. Translated, it gives CSVEVSTYEQYF.

CDR3 DNA: TGTGCCAGCAGCGTAGTGGGGGCCGGGAACACTGAAGCTTTCTTT. It encodes CASSVVGAGNTEAFF. This chain links TRBV9 with TRBJ1-1; D is perhaps TRBD1 (6 bases). This CDR3 comprises 15 residues. The V gene's germline CDR1 is SGDLS and CDR2 YYNGEE. Trimming shortened V by 0 bases and J by 1 base, and 10 bases separated the two germline ends.

This clone showed up just a few times. The rearrangement uses TRBV18 and TRBJ1-1; D is perhaps TRBD1 (5 bases). Trimming shortened V by 6 bases and J by 1 base, and 15 bases separated the two germline ends. There are 15 residues in the CDR3. In germline, CDR1 is KGHSH, CDR2 LQKENI. The CDR3 loop is CASSGRVTGNTEAFF. CDR3 DNA sequence: TGTGCCAGCTCGGGAAGGGTCACAGGGAACACTGAAGCTTTCTTT.

This clone was counted a few times. The chain joins TRBV28 to TRBJ2-7, with D tentatively TRBD1 (5 bases). Trimming left V 3 bases short and J 3 bases short, with 18 bases between. The germline CDR1 and CDR2 sequences are MDHEN and SYDVKM. CDR3 length: 16 residues. CDR3 sequence reads: CASSLARGDRVYEQYF. The CDR3 DNA sequence: TGTGCCAGCAGTTTGGCCCGCGGTGACAGAGTCTACGAGCAGTACTTC.

The chain combines TRBV7-2 with TRBJ2-5; unclear D gene. Trimming took 2 bases from V and 3 from J, leaving 13 bases between them. CDR1 is SGHTA, CDR2 FQGNSA, per germline. The length of the CDR3 is 15 residues. For the CDR3, the DNA is TGTGCCAGCAGCTTAATGCTCGACCTAGAAGAGACCCAGTACTTC. Its protein is CASSLMLDLEETQYF.

This clone has more than one count but fewer than ten. Here the CDR3 reads CASSPPGGENTEAFF. CDR3 sequence (DNA): TGTGCCAGCTCACCACCGGGAGGGGAGAACACTGAAGCTTTCTTT. The chain employs TRBV18 and TRBJ1-1; tentatively, D is TRBD1 (5 bases). V gave up 0 bases and J gave up 1 base, with 9 bases separating them. This CDR3 has 15 residues. The V gene's germline CDR1 is KGHSH and CDR2 LQKENI.

The genes are TRBV7-8 and TRBJ2-1; weak D call: TRBD2 (5 bases). This CDR3 has 14 residues. Germline lookup yields CDR1 SGHVS and CDR2 FQNEAQ. V was pared by 7 bases and J by 2 bases, with 12 bases between. DNA for the CDR3: TGTGCCAGCACCCCTGGGGAGACCTACAATGAGCAGTTCTTC. Amino acid sequence: CASTPGETYNEQFF.

J is TRBJ1-5 and V is TRBV15; D remains ambiguous. The CDR3 is 14 amino acids. V dropped 1 base and J dropped 10 bases, with 14 bases sitting between them. Germline lookup yields CDR1 LNHNV and CDR2 YYDKDF (reference sequence). CDR3 nucleotide sequence: TGTGCCACCAGCAGAGTACAGAGCCATGGACCCCAGCATTTT. Protein: CATSRVQSHGPQHF.

This sequence joins TRBV7-3 and TRBJ2-1; TRBD1 agrees at 10 bases. V lost 2 bases to trimming and J lost 7 bases; unmatched junction nucleotides: 2. The CDR3 is 14 amino acids. CDR1 is SGHTA and CDR2 is FQGTGA in the germline V gene. The CDR3 coding sequence is TGTGCCAGCAGCTTACTGGGACAGGGGAATGAGCAGTTCTTC. Protein sequence: CASSLLGQGNEQFF.

The genes are TRBV28 and TRBJ2-7; 11 bases are a match to TRBD1. V was clipped by 6 bases and J by 1 base; unmatched bases: 8. The CDR3 consists of 16 residues. CDR1 and CDR2 from the germline V gene are MDHEN and SYDVKM. This CDR3 reads CASSALDRGLSYEQYF. The CDR3 DNA is TGTGCCAGCAGCGCTCTGGACAGGGGGCTATCCTACGAGCAGTACTTC.

This clone was seen a few times. V and J are TRBV29-1 and TRBJ1-4; 8 positions agree with TRBD1. V lost 7 bases and J lost 8; bases outside the gene matches: 9. Germline CDR1 SQVTM, CDR2 ANQGSEA. This CDR3 has 13 residues. CDR3 sequence (DNA): TGCAGCGCCCTGACAGGGGTCGAAGAAAAACTGTTTTTT. As protein: CSALTGVEEKLFF.

The V call is TRBV30, the J call TRBJ2-2; 7 bases align to TRBD1. This CDR3 is built from 14 residues. Germline V gene sequence: CDR1 GTSNPN, CDR2 SVGIG (reference sequence). Trimming at V came to 3 bases and at J to 5 bases, leaving 6 bases not matched to a gene. The CDR3 protein is CAWRGTVLTGELFF. The CDR3 DNA is TGTGCCTGGAGGGGGACAGTTCTAACCGGGGAGCTGTTTTTT.

The V and J genes are TRBV5-1 and TRBJ2-1; 7 bases line up with TRBD1. This CDR3 spans 17 amino acids. V dropped 2 bases and J dropped 5; count of bases not matched to a gene: 13. Per the germline V gene, CDR1 is SGHRS and CDR2 is YFSETQ. CDR3 sequence (DNA): TGCGCCAGCAGCTTCCGTATCTACAGGGGAATGGACAATGAGCAGTTCTTC. Encoded protein: CASSFRIYRGMDNEQFF.

V gene TRBV11-3 combines with J gene TRBJ2-7, with D possibly TRBD1 on 6 matching bases. The CDR3 has 14 residues. The germline CDR1 and CDR2 sequences are SGHNT and YENEEA. Trimming cost V 6 bases and J 4 bases, with 16 bases left between them. CDR3 residues: CASRPLGQRYEQYF. CDR3 sequence (DNA): TGTGCCAGCAGACCGCTAGGACAGCGATACGAGCAGTACTTC.